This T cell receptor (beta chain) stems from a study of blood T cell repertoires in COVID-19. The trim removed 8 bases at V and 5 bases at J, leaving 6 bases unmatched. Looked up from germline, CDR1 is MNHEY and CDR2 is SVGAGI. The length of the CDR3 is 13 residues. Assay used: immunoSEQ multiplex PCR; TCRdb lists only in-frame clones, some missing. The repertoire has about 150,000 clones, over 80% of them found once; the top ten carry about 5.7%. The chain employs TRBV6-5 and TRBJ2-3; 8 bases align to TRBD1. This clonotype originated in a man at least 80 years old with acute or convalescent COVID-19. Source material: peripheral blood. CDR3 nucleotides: TGTGCCAGCCGGACAGGGTTTGAAGATACGCAGTATTTT. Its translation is CASRTGFEDTQYF.